These 21 T cell receptor beta chains were sequenced from one sample in a study of cytomegalovirus exposure and HLA in healthy donors. With 60 Vbeta and 13 Jbeta primers, the PCR was carried out. Data came from immunoSEQ multiplex PCR; TCRdb stores just in-frame clones and leaves some out. Of some 200,000 clones in the sample, approximately 81% are singletons; the top ten hold 3.8%. The specimen sequenced was PBMCs. These receptors all stem from a middle-aged man in good health and CMV-seronegative.

The V gene is TRBV7-9, the J gene TRBJ1-1; D remains ambiguous. Germline CDR1 SEHNR, CDR2 FQNEAQ (reference sequence). V was cut by 2 bases and J by 7 bases, with 8 bases left in between. The CDR3 sequence is 12 residues long. As DNA, the CDR3 is TGTGCCAGCAGCTTACGTTCGGGTGAAGCTTTCTTT. It yields the protein CASSLRSGEAFF.

This clone has only one observation. This sequence joins TRBV6-5 and TRBJ2-7; 7 bases line up with TRBD1. V lost 8 bases and J lost 3; bases outside the gene matches: 4. CDR1 and CDR2 from the germline V gene are MNHEY and SVGAGI. This CDR3 spans 12 amino acids. CDR3 sequence: CASGRDSYEQYF. CDR3 nucleotide sequence: TGTGCCAGCGGCCGGGACAGCTACGAGCAGTACTTC.

The rearrangement uses TRBV29-1 and TRBJ1-5, with D unclear. CDR3 length: 12 residues. Germline V CDR1 and CDR2: SQVTM, ANQGSEA. V was pared by 6 bases and J by 3 bases, with 9 bases between. Here the CDR3 reads CSVGGTNQPQHF. In DNA, the CDR3 is TGCAGCGTGGGAGGTACCAATCAGCCCCAGCATTTT.

The genes are TRBV7-9 and TRBJ1-4; tentatively, D is TRBD1 (5 bases). V lost 1 base and J 7 bases, leaving 13 bases between the germline ends. Germline V gene data show CDR1 as SEHNR and CDR2 as FQNEAQ (reference sequence). The CDR3 is made up of 15 amino acids. The CDR3 sequence is CASSLGNGAGEKLFF. The DNA for the CDR3 is TGTGCCAGCAGCTTAGGCAATGGGGCCGGTGAAAAACTGTTTTTT.

This clone was counted a few times. The rearrangement joins TRBV6-1 to TRBJ2-2; 7 bases align to TRBD1. The CDR3 spans 15 residues. Germline trimming cut 7 bases from V and 4 bases from J; bases unmatched to any gene: 9. The germline gives CDR1 MNHNS, CDR2 SASEGT. CDR3 in DNA: TGTGCCAGCACCCTAAGGGGACAGCCCACCGGGGAGCTGTTTTTT. Protein product: CASTLRGQPTGELFF.

The chain links TRBV18 to TRBJ2-7; 10 nucleotides agree with TRBD1. The length of the CDR3 is 17 residues. The germline V gene has CDR1 KGHSH and CDR2 LQKENI. J gave up 3 bases and V 1 base, and 9 bases lay outside the gene matches. The CDR3 here is CASSPRLWDRGGYEQYF. In DNA, the CDR3 is TGTGCCAGCTCACCACGTTTATGGGACAGGGGTGGCTACGAGCAGTACTTC.

The J gene is TRBJ1-2, the V gene TRBV6-5; the D gene is possibly TRBD1 (6 bases). The CDR3 runs 14 residues. The germline V and J ends were trimmed by 6 bases and 7 bases, with 18 bases remaining between them. CDR1 is MNHEY, CDR2 SVGAGI, per germline. Here the CDR3 DNA reads TGTGCCAGCAGGGATTCAGGGGCCGGAGCTGGCTACACCTTC. Translating gives CASRDSGAGAGYTF.

The V call is TRBV15, the J call TRBJ2-7; D not resolved. The CDR3 extends over 15 amino acids. Germline V gene sequence: CDR1 LNHNV, CDR2 YYDKDF (reference sequence). Trimming pared 0 bases from V and 0 bases from J, leaving 9 bases between. Here the CDR3 reads CATSRDGGRSYEQYF. For the CDR3, the DNA is TGTGCCACCAGCAGAGATGGTGGCCGCTCCTACGAGCAGTACTTC.

The chain combines TRBV19 with TRBJ2-5; TRBD2 matches 7 bases. The DNA end lines up better with TRBJ2-7; the J call may be wrong. CDR3 length: 15 residues. From germline, CDR1 is LNHDA and CDR2 SQIVND (reference sequence). CDR3 loop: CASSFRTSGSYEQYF. The DNA for the CDR3 is TGTGCCAGTAGTTTCCGGACTAGTGGTAGCTACGAGCAGTACTTC.

This clone has just one count. The chain links TRBV7-9 to TRBJ2-5; perhaps TRBD1 as D (6 bases). V was shortened by 1 base and J by 7 bases, with 13 bases between the two germline ends. The CDR3 spans 14 residues. The V gene's germline CDR1 is SEHNR and CDR2 FQNEAQ (reference sequence). CDR3 nucleotides: TGTGCCAGCAGCTTAGGGGGGCGCGGGTCGACCCAGTACTTC. It translates to CASSLGGRGSTQYF.

The chain employs TRBV29-1 and TRBJ2-2, with a weak D call TRBD1 (7 bases). The V gene lost 6 bases and the J gene lost 7 bases, with 15 bases spanning the gap. The germline CDR1 and CDR2 sequences are SQVTM and ANQGSEA. The CDR3 is 13 amino acids. DNA for the CDR3: TGCAGCGTGCGGGACAGAGCTCTCGGGGAGCTGTTTTTT. Its translation is CSVRDRALGELFF.

The rearrangement uses TRBV2 and TRBJ2-5; 7 bases fit TRBD2. Germline V gene sequence: CDR1 SNHLY, CDR2 FYNNEI. This CDR3 is built from 13 residues. Trimming at V came to 6 bases and at J to 4 bases, leaving 5 bases not matched to a gene. The CDR3 nucleotides read TGTGCCAGCAGCCGGGACTACCGAGAGACCCAGTACTTC. Residues: CASSRDYRETQYF.

This CDR3 is CASSYTATGPYEQYF. CDR3 DNA: TGTGCCAGCAGTTACACCGCGACAGGTCCCTACGAGCAGTACTTC. The gene calls are TRBV6-5 and TRBJ2-7; tentatively, D is TRBD1 (6 bases). The CDR3 sequence is 15 residues long. Trimming removed 2 bases from V and 2 bases from J, with 13 bases in between. Germline values: CDR1 MNHEY, CDR2 SVGAGI.

The gene calls are TRBV7-2 and TRBJ2-1, with 10 bases that match TRBD2. This CDR3 has 18 residues. Germline CDR1 SGHTA, CDR2 FQGNSA. Unmatched junction bases numbered 18, after V lost 1 base and J lost 12 bases. The CDR3, as DNA: TGTGCCAGCAGCTTAGTATTAGCGGGGGGCGGTGGGAAGGAAGCGCAGTTCTTC. Protein sequence: CASSLVLAGGGGKEAQFF.

This chain uses TRBV6-5 with TRBJ2-3; maybe TRBD2 (7 bases). V was cut by 6 bases and J by 3 bases, with 13 bases left in between. The CDR3 totals 14 residues. Germline V lookup: CDR1 MNHEY, CDR2 SVGAGI. CDR3 residues: CASRGGAGTDTQYF. DNA for the CDR3: TGTGCCAGCAGAGGGGGGGCAGGAACAGATACGCAGTATTTT.

The chain employs TRBV5-1 and TRBJ2-1; 10 positions agree with TRBD2. Germline-derived CDR1 and CDR2 are SGHRS and YFSETQ. J gave up 4 bases and V 5 bases, and 9 bases lay outside the gene matches. This CDR3 region has 16 residues. The CDR3 region is CASSQDSGGTYNEQFF. As DNA, the CDR3 is TGCGCCAGCAGTCAGGATAGCGGGGGGACTTACAATGAGCAGTTCTTC.

The chain carries TRBV11-2 and TRBJ2-1, with D hard to call. The germline V gene has CDR1 SGHAT and CDR2 FQNNGV. V dropped 6 bases and J dropped 0 bases, with 15 bases sitting between them. The CDR3 runs to 16 residues. The CDR3 DNA is TGTGCCAGCAGTCCTATCCAGTGGAGCTCCTACAATGAGCAGTTCTTC. It specifies CASSPIQWSSYNEQFF.

The CDR3 sequence is CASSQGRNYNSPLHF. CDR3 bases: TGCGCCAGCAGCCAAGGGAGAAACTATAATTCACCCCTCCACTTT. The V and J genes are TRBV4-3 and TRBJ1-6; no clear D. Germline CDR1 and CDR2: LGHNA and YSLEER. V shed 1 base and J shed 3 bases, with 7 bases lying between them. This CDR3 region has 15 residues.

In its sample, this clone was seen a few times. The chain employs TRBV7-3 and TRBJ2-5; D gene unclear. Germline CDR1 is SGHTA and CDR2 is FQGTGA. The germline V and J ends were trimmed by 6 bases and 6 bases, with 11 bases remaining between them. This CDR3 has 12 residues. The CDR3: CASSGASQTQYF. The CDR3 DNA reads as TGTGCCAGCAGTGGAGCCTCCCAGACCCAGTACTTC.

The chain employs TRBV19 and TRBJ1-2; D is unresolved. This CDR3 is 14 amino acids long. Trimming removed 0 bases from V and 10 bases from J, with 15 bases in between. Germline CDR1 is LNHDA and CDR2 is SQIVND (reference sequence). The CDR3: CASSIDPGTELYTF. As DNA, the CDR3 is TGTGCCAGTAGTATAGACCCGGGAACGGAACTCTACACCTTC.

The chain couples TRBV19 to TRBJ2-5; 8 bases are shared with TRBD1. CDR1 and CDR2 from the germline V gene are LNHDA and SQIVND (reference sequence). With V trimmed by 10 bases and J by 5 bases, 12 bases remained unmatched. This CDR3 has 14 amino acids. The DNA of the CDR3 is TGTGCCACCTCAACGACAGGGGCCACGGAGACCCAGTACTTC. Its protein is CATSTTGATETQYF.